These T cell receptor beta chains were read from a single sample in a study of blood T cell repertoires in COVID-19. The assay was immunoSEQ multiplex PCR, and TCRdb's table has in-frame clones only and misses some. The top ten clones hold 3.2% of a sample with about 190,000 clones, roughly 80% of them seen once. The sample was PBMCs or T cells enriched from blood (not recorded which). All receptors derive from a young woman who had recovered from COVID-19. Each CDR3 is given with its conserved first and last residue. D genes are given only for firm matches. Clone size is not always given. Where it is, it says once, few, many or a class for expanded clones.

>TRBD1|14|TRBV5-1|TRBJ2-2|few
TGCGCCAGCCTTGGACAGGGGGCGCCCGGGGAGCTGTTTTTT
CASLGQGAPGELFF
>TRBD1|14|TRBV29-1|TRBJ2-5|NA
TGCAGCGTTGCGCCAGGGGGCGTCCAAGAGACCCAGTACTTC
CSVAPGGVQETQYF
>NA|17|TRBV5-1|TRBJ2-1|NA
TGCGCCAGCAGCCAAACGCCTAGTCTGAGCTCCTACAATGAGCAGTTCTTC
CASSQTPSLSSYNEQFF
>TRBD1|13|TRBV13|TRBJ2-4|NA
TGTGCCAGCAGCTTTAGCCAGGGGGACATTCAGTACTTC
CASSFSQGDIQYF
>TRBD1|14|TRBV9|TRBJ1-1|NA
TGTGCCAGCAGCTATGGACAGGTGAACACTGAAGCTTTCTTT
CASSYGQVNTEAFF
>TRBD2|18|TRBV18|TRBJ2-7|NA
TGTGCCAGCTCACCATTCTTCCTAGCGGGAACGTTAGTCTACGAGCAGTACTTC
CASSPFFLAGTLVYEQYF
>TRBD1|15|TRBV28|TRBJ1-6|NA
TGTGCCAGCAGTCCGACAGGGGGAGATAATTCACCCCTCCACTTT
CASSPTGGDNSPLHF
>TRBD1|13|TRBV28|TRBJ1-2|NA
TGTGCCGCAGGCGGAGACAGGGCGTTAGGCTACACCTTC
CAAGGDRALGYTF
>NA|15|TRBV28|TRBJ1-1|NA
TGTGCCAGCAGCCCCAGCGGGCGGGGGGGGACTGAAGCTTTCTTT
CASSPSGRGGTEAFF
>NA|16|TRBV7-2|TRBJ1-2|once
TGTGCCAGCAGCCTTAGGTTGGGGGGATCGCTCTATGGCTACACCTTC
CASSLRLGGSLYGYTF
>NA|11|TRBV5-4|TRBJ2-1|NA
TGTGCCAGCAGTAAAACAGGGTTGCAGTTCTTC
CASSKTGLQFF
>TRBD1|14|TRBV28|TRBJ1-2|NA
TGTGCCAGCAGACCTACAGGGGGCGACTATGGCTACACCTTC
CASRPTGGDYGYTF
>TRBD1|15|TRBV19|TRBJ1-2|NA
TGTGCCAGTAGTGAATCCCGGGACAGGGGGGTTGGCTACACCTTC
CASSESRDRGVGYTF
>TRBD1|16|TRBV3-1/TRBV3-2|TRBJ1-6|NA
TGTGCCAGCAGCCGAGGAACAGGGGGCGGGTATTCACCCCTCCACTTT
CASSRGTGGGYSPLHF
>NA|12|TRBV12-3/TRBV12-4|TRBJ2-7|NA
TGTGCCAGCAGTCCCACAGGGAGCGAGCAGTACTTC
CASSPTGSEQYF
>TRBD1|15|TRBV28|TRBJ1-5|NA
TGTGCCAGCAGTTCGCAGGGGGCTCAGGGAAGGCCCCAGCATTTT
CASSSQGAQGRPQHF
>TRBD1|15|TRBV7-9|TRBJ2-7|NA
TGTGCCAGCACCCTCGACAGGGCGGAATTCGACGAGCAGTACTTC
CASTLDRAEFDEQYF
>NA|14|TRBV5-1|TRBJ2-5|NA
TGCGCCAGCAGCTCAACAGGGAACCAAGAGACCCAGTACTTC
CASSSTGNQETQYF
>NA|14|TRBV18|TRBJ1-5|NA
TGTGCCAGCTCACCATTCTCAGCGAATCAGCCCCAGCATTTT
CASSPFSANQPQHF
>NA|12|TRBV5-1|TRBJ1-2|NA
TGCGCCAGCAGCTTGGAGGGGTATGGCTACACCTTC
CASSLEGYGYTF
>TRBD1|17|TRBV28|TRBJ1-2|NA
TGTGCCAGCAGTTTAAGGGGTGGGGACAGGCATAACTATGGCTACACCTTC
CASSLRGGDRHNYGYTF
>TRBD1|15|TRBV28|TRBJ1-6|NA
TGTGCCAGCCGCACGGGGACAGGAGGACGGTCACCCCTCCACTTT
CASRTGTGGRSPLHF
>NA|13|TRBV25-1|TRBJ2-7|NA
TGTGCCAGCAGTGAAGTTAGCTCCTACGAGCAGTACTTC
CASSEVSSYEQYF
>NA|13|TRBV11-2|TRBJ1-4|NA
TGTGCCAGCAGCTTAGACAGATACGAAAAACTGTTTTTT
CASSLDRYEKLFF
>NA|17|TRBV24-1|TRBJ2-3|NA
TGTGCCACCAGTGATTTGTATCGTTCAGGGAACACAGATACGCAGTATTTT
CATSDLYRSGNTDTQYF
>NA|10|TRBV29-1|TRBJ1-1|NA
TGCAGCGGTTCGTTCACTGAAGCTTTCTTT
CSGSFTEAFF
>NA|15|TRBV30|TRBJ1-4|NA
TGTGCCTGGAGTGTAAAGTCGGGGACTAATGAAAAACTGTTTTTT
CAWSVKSGTNEKLFF
>NA|15|TRBV27|TRBJ1-5|NA
TGTGCCAGCAGTTTTGCAGGGGCGAGCAATCAGCCCCAGCATTTT
CASSFAGASNQPQHF
>NA|17|TRBV11-3|TRBJ1-1|NA
TGTGCCAGCAGCTTTTCGGGAAGGGCCAAGAGGGACACTGAAGCTTTCTTT
CASSFSGRAKRDTEAFF
>TRBD1|15|TRBV9|TRBJ1-5|NA
TGTGCCAGCAGCGAGGGACAGGGGGACAGCCAGCCCCAGCATTTT
CASSEGQGDSQPQHF
>TRBD1|13|TRBV6-5|TRBJ2-1|NA
TGTGCCAGCACATTACGACAGGGGCGCGTTCTGTTCTTC
CASTLRQGRVLFF
>NA|14|TRBV7-9|TRBJ1-2|NA
TGTGCCAGCAGCCATATTAGTCCTAACTATGGCTACACCTTC
CASSHISPNYGYTF
>NA|13|TRBV12-3/TRBV12-4|TRBJ2-1|NA
TGTGCCAGCAGTTTTAGTCAGGCAAATGAGCAGTTCTTC
CASSFSQANEQFF
>TRBD1|17|TRBV28|TRBJ1-1|once
TGTGCCAGCATCGGCCAGGGGGTTGCTCATGGGAACACTGAAGCTTTCTTT
CASIGQGVAHGNTEAFF
>NA|12|TRBV29-1|TRBJ1-1|NA
TGCAGCGTTGATACAGCGAACACTGAAGCTTTCTTT
CSVDTANTEAFF
>NA|15|TRBV4-1|TRBJ2-1|NA
TGCGCCAGCAGCCAAGATTTGGCAGGGAAAAGTGAGCAGTTCTTC
CASSQDLAGKSEQFF
>TRBD2|14|TRBV10-2|TRBJ2-3|NA
TGCGCCAGCAAACTCGGGGGGGCGGTAGATACGCAGTATTTT
CASKLGGAVDTQYF
>TRBD2|16|TRBV10-2|TRBJ2-5|NA
TGCGCCAGCAGTGAGAGTTTAGCGGGGTTCCAAGAGACCCAGTACTTC
CASSESLAGFQETQYF
>TRBD2|14|TRBV29-1|TRBJ2-1|NA
TGCAGCGTTTCGGGCGGGAGTTCTAACAATGAGCAGTTCTTC
CSVSGGSSNNEQFF